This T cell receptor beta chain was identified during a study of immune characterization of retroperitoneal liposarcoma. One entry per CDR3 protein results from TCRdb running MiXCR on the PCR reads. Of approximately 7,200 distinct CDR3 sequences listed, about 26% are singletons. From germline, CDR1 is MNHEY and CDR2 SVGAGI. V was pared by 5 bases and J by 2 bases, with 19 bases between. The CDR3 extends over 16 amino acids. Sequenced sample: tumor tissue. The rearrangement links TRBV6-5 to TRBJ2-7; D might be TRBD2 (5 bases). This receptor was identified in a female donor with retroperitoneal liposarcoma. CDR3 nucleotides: TGTGCCAGCAGTCCGCATCATTCCGGGGAAGCCTACGAGCAGTACTTC. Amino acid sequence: CASSPHHSGEAYEQYF.